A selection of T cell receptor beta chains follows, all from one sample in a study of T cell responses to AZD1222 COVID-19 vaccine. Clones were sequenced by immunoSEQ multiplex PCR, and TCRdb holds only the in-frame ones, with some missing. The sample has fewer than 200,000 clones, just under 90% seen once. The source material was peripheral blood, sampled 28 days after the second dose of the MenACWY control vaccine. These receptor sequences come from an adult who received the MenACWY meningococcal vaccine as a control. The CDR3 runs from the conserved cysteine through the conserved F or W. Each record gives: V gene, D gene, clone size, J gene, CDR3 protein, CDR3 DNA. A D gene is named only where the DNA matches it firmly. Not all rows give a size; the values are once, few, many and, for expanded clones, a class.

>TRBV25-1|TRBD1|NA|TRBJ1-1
CASSGGGQMNTEAFF
TGTGCCAGCAGTGGGGGGGGACAGATGAACACTGAAGCTTTCTTT
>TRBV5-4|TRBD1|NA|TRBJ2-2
CASSLGSGGRGELFF
TGTGCCAGCAGCTTGGGGTCAGGGGGCCGTGGGGAGCTGTTTTTT
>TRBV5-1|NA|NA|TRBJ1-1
CASSLAKLNTEAFF
TGCGCCAGCAGCTTGGCCAAATTGAACACTGAAGCTTTCTTT
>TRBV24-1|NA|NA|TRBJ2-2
CATSDTGRLGTGELFF
TGTGCCACCAGTGATACAGGGAGGTTGGGCACCGGGGAGCTGTTTTTT
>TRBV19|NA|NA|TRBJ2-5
CASSIGGTFSRETQYF
TGTGCCAGTAGTATAGGGGGGACTTTTTCGAGGGAGACCCAGTACTTC
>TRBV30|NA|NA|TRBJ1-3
CAWSQRPDSGNTIYF
TGTGCCTGGAGTCAAAGACCCGACTCTGGAAACACCATATATTTT
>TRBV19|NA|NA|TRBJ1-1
CASSQRPNGVGTEAFF
TGTGCCAGTAGTCAGCGCCCTAACGGGGTAGGGACTGAAGCTTTCTTT
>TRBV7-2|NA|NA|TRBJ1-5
CASSSRTGNQPQHF
TGTGCCAGCAGCTCCCGGACGGGGAATCAGCCCCAGCATTTT
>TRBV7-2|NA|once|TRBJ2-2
CASSLTANTGELFF
TGTGCCAGCAGCTTAACAGCGAACACCGGGGAGCTGTTTTTT
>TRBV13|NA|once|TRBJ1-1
CASSLRGLLDTEAFF
TGTGCCAGCAGCTTACGGGGGCTCCTAGACACTGAAGCTTTCTTT
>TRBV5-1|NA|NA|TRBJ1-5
CASSLEGGSNQPQHF
TGCGCCAGCAGCTTGGAGGGGGGTAGCAATCAGCCCCAGCATTTT
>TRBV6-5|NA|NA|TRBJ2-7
CASRPRTVYEQYF
TGTGCCAGCAGACCCAGGACAGTTTACGAGCAGTACTTC
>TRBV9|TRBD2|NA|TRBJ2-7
CASSVDGGRAVRNEQYF
TGTGCCAGCAGCGTAGACGGCGGGAGGGCAGTTAGGAACGAGCAGTACTTC
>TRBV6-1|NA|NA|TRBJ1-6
CASSEALSPLHF
TGTGCCAGCAGTGAAGCCCTCTCACCCCTCCACTTT
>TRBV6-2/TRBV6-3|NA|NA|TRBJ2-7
CASSQTYEQYF
TGTGCCAGCAGCCAAACCTACGAGCAGTACTTC
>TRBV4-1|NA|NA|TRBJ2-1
CASSQDPTSSMRNNEQFF
TGCGCCAGCAGCCAAGACCCAACGTCTAGCATGAGGAACAATGAGCAGTTCTTC
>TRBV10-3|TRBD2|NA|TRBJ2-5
CAISASGRTNQETQYF
TGTGCCATCAGTGCTAGCGGGAGGACGAACCAAGAGACCCAGTACTTC